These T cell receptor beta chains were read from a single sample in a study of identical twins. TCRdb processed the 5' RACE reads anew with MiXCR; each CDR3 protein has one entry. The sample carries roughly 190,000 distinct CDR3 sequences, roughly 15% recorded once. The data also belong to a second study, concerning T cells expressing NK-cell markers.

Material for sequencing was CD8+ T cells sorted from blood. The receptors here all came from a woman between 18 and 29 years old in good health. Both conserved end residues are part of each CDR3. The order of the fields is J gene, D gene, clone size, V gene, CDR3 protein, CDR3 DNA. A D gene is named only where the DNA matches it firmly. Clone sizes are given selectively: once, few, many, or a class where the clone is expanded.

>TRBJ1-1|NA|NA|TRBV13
CASSLGRGWNTEAFF
TGTGCCAGCAGCTTAGGCCGGGGGTGGAACACTGAAGCTTTCTTT
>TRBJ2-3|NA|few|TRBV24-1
CATSDPGQSDTQYF
TGTGCCACCAGTGACCCCGGACAGTCAGATACGCAGTATTTT
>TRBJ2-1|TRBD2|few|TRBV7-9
CATGLVGDDEQFF
TGTGCCACCGGACTAGTCGGGGACGATGAGCAGTTCTTC
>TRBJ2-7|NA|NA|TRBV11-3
CASSLERGTYEQYF
TGTGCCAGCAGCTTAGAACGGGGGACCTACGAGCAGTACTTC
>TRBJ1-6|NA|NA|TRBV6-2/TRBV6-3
CASNSYVGTGSPLHF
TGTGCCAGCAATTCGTATGTGGGGACTGGATCACCCCTCCACTTT
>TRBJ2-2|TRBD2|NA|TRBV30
CAWGGLAGGPAGELFF
TGTGCCTGGGGGGGACTAGCGGGAGGGCCGGCCGGGGAGCTGTTTTTT
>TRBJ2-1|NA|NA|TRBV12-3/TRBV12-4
CASMSLSSYNEQFF
TGTGCCAGCATGAGTCTTAGCTCCTACAATGAGCAGTTCTTC
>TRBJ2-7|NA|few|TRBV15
CATSRGRIGVPSSYEQYF
TGTGCCACCAGCAGAGGAAGGATTGGGGTGCCCAGCTCCTACGAGCAGTACTTC
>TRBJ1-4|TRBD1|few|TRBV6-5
CASSYRDRSNEKLFF
TGTGCCAGCAGTTATAGGGACAGAAGTAATGAAAAACTGTTTTTT
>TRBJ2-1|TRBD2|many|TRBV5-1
CASSSILGLGSNEQFF
TGCGCCAGCAGCTCCATATTGGGACTAGGGTCCAATGAGCAGTTCTTC
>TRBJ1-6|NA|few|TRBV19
CASSPTGDYSPLHF
TGTGCCAGTAGTCCAACGGGGGATTATTCACCCCTCCACTTT
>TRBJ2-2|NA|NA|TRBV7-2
CASSLDAPGELFF
TGTGCCAGCAGCTTAGATGCTCCCGGGGAGCTGTTTTTT
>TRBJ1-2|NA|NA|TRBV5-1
CASSLVGGAGYGYTF
TGCGCCAGCAGCTTGGTCGGGGGCGCCGGCTATGGCTACACCTTC
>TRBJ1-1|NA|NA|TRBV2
CVYVNTEAFF
TGTGTTTACGTGAACACTGAAGCTTTCTTT
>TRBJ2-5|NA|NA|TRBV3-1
CASSPPTGRETQYF
TGTGCCAGCAGCCCCCCGACAGGGAGGGAGACCCAGTACTTC
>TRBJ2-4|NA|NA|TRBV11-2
CASSFSDIQYF
TGTGCCAGCAGCTTTTCGGACATTCAGTACTTC
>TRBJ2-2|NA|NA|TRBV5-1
CASSPGSNTGELFF
TGCGCCAGCAGCCCAGGGTCTAACACCGGGGAGCTGTTTTTT
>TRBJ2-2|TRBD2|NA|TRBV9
CASSSRTSGGPLTGELFF
TGTGCCAGCAGCTCCCGGACTAGCGGGGGCCCTCTCACCGGGGAGCTGTTTTTT
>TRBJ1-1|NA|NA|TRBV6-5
CASSYSGGGNTEAFF
TGTGCCAGCAGCTACTCCGGGGGCGGGAACACTGAAGCTTTCTTT
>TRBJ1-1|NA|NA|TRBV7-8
CASSLAGGNLEAFF
TGTGCCAGCAGCTTAGCAGGAGGAAACCTTGAAGCTTTCTTT
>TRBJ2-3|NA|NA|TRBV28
CASTGPREADTQYF
TGTGCCAGCACGGGACCCAGGGAAGCAGATACGCAGTATTTT
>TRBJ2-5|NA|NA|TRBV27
CASSSRGRQETQYF
TGTGCCAGCAGCTCCCGGGGGCGACAAGAGACCCAGTACTTC
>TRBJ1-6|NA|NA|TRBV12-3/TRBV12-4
CASRVDGNSPLHF
TGTGCCAGCAGAGTCGACGGTAATTCACCCCTCCACTTT
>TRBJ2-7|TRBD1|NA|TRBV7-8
CASSLTRGPSYEQYF
TGTGCCAGCAGCTTAACAAGGGGGCCCTCCTACGAGCAGTACTTC
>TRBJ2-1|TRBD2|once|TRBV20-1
CSVRVRTSVYNEQFF
TGCAGTGTCAGGGTCCGGACTAGCGTCTACAATGAGCAGTTCTTC
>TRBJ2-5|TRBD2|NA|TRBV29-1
CSVARRGVYQETQYF
TGCAGCGTTGCGAGGCGGGGGGTGTACCAAGAGACCCAGTACTTC
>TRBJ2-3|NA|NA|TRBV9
CASSVAVGFTDTQYF
TGTGCCAGCAGCGTAGCGGTGGGGTTCACAGATACGCAGTATTTT
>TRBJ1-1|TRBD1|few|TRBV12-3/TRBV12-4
CASRGTGEAFF
TGTGCCAGCAGGGGGACAGGCGAAGCTTTCTTT
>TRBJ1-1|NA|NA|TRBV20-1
CSARAPVQASTEAFF
TGCAGTGCTAGAGCACCGGTCCAAGCTAGCACTGAAGCTTTCTTT
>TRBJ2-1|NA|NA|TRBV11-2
CASTLSGGNEQFF
TGTGCCAGCACCCTCTCTGGCGGAAATGAGCAGTTCTTC
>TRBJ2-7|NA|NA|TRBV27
CASSLFPLDEQYF
TGTGCCAGCAGTTTATTCCCTCTCGACGAGCAGTACTTC
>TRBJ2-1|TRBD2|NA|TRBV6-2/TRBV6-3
CASSSGLAGEQFF
TGTGCCAGCAGTTCCGGACTAGCGGGTGAGCAGTTCTTC
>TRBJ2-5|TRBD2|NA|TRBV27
CASSPAGVQETQYF
TGTGCCAGCAGTCCGGCGGGGGTTCAAGAGACCCAGTACTTC
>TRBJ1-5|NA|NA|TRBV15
CATSTQGTGKPQHF
TGTGCCACCAGTACTCAGGGTACGGGAAAGCCCCAGCATTTT
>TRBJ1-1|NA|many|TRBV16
CASSHVIDLSRATGNTEAFF
TGTGCCAGCAGCCACGTAATTGACCTGTCCCGGGCCACCGGGAACACTGAAGCTTTCTTT
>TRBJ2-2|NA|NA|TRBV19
CASTVTGELFF
TGTGCCAGTACCGTTACCGGGGAGCTGTTTTTT
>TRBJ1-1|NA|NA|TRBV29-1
CSVGAPKNTEAFF
TGCAGCGTTGGGGCACCTAAGAACACTGAAGCTTTCTTT
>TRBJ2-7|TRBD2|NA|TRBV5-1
CASRVGSSGVYEQYF
TGCGCCAGCAGAGTGGGGTCTAGCGGGGTTTACGAGCAGTACTTC
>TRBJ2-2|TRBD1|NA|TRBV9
CASSPRTGSAGELFF
TGTGCCAGCAGCCCACGGACAGGGTCGGCCGGGGAGCTGTTTTTT
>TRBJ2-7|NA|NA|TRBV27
CASTANSYEQYF
TGTGCCAGCACGGCTAATTCCTACGAGCAGTACTTC
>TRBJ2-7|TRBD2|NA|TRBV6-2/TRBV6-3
CASSLPRGGHPEQYF
TGTGCCAGCAGCCTCCCGCGGGGGGGCCACCCCGAGCAGTACTTC
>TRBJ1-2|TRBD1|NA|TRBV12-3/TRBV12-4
CASTGQGGGYTF
TGTGCCAGCACTGGACAGGGCGGTGGCTACACCTTC
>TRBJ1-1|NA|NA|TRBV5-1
CASRRGHPNTEAFF
TGCGCCAGCAGACGGGGACACCCGAACACTGAAGCTTTCTTT
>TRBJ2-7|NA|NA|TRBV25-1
CASSEEGGRLIYEQYF
TGTGCCAGCAGTGAAGAGGGGGGGCGCCTTATCTACGAGCAGTACTTC
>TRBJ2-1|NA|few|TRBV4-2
CASSQDWGRYNEQFF
TGTGCCAGCAGCCAGGACTGGGGGAGGTACAATGAGCAGTTCTTC
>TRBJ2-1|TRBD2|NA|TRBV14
CASSPLAGGPYNEQFF
TGTGCCAGCAGCCCACTAGCGGGAGGACCCTACAATGAGCAGTTCTTC
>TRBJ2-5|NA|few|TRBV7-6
CASSQEETQYF
TGTGCCAGCAGCCAAGAAGAGACCCAGTACTTC